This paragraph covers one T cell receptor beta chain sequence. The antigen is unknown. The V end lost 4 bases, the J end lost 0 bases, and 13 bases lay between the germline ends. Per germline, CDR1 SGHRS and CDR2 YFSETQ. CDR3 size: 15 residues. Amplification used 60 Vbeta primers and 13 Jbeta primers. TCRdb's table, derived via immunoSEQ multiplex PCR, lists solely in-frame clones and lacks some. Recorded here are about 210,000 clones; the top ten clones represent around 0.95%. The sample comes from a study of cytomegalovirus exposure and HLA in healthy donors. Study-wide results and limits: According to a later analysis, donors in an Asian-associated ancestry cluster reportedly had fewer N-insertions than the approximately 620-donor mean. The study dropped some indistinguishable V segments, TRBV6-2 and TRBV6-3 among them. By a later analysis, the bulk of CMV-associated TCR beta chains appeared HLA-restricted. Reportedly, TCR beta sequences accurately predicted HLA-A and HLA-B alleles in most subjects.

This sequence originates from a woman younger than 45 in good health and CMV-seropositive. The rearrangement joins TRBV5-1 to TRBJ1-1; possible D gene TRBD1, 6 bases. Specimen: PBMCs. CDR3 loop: CASSPGQHLNTEAFF. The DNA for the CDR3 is TGCGCCAGCAGCCCCGGACAGCACTTGAACACTGAAGCTTTCTTT.